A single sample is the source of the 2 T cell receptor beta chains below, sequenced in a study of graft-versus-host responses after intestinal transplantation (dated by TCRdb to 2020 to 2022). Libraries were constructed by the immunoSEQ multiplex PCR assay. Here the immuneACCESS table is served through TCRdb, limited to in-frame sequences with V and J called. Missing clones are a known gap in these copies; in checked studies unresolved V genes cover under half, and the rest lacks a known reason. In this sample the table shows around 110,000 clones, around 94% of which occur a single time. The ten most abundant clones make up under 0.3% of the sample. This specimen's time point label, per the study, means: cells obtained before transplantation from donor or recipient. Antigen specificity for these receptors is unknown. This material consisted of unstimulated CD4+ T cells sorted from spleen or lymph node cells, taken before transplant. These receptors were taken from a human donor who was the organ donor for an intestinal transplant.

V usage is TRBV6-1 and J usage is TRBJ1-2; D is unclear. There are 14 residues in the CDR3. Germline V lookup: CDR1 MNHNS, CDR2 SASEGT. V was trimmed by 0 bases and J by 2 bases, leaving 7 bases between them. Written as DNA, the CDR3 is TGTGCCAGCAGTGAAGCCCTGGGGAACTATGGCTACACCTTC. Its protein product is CASSEALGNYGYTF.

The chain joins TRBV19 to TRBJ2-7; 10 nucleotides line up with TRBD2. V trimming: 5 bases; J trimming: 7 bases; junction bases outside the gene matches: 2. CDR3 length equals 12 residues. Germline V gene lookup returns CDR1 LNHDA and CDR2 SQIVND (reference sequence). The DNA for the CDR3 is TGTGCCAGTAGTCAGCGGGAGGGGGAGCAGTACTTC. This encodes CASSQREGEQYF. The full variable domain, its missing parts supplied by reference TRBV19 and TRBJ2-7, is DGGITQSPKYLFRKEGQNVTLSCEQNLNHDAMYWYRQDPGQGLRLIYYSQIVNDFQKGDIAEGYSVSREKKESFPLTVTSAQKNPTAFYLCASSQREGEQYFGPGTRLTVT.